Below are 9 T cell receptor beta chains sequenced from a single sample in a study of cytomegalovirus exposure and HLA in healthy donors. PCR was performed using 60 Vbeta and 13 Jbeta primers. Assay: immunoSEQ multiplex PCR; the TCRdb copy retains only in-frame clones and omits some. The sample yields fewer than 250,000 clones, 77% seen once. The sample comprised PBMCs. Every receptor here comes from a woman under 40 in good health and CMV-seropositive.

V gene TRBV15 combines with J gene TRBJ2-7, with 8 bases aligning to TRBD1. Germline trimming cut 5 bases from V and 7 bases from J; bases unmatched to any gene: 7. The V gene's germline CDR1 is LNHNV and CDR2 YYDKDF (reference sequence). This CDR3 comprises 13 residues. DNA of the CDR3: TGTGCCACCAGCCCTGGACAGGGTTGGGAGCAGTACTTC. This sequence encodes CATSPGQGWEQYF. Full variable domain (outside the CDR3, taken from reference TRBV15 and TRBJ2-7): DAMVIQNPRYQVTQFGKPVTLSCSQTLNHNVMYWYQQKSSQAPKLLFHYYDKDFNNEADTPDNFQSRRPNTSFCFLDIRSPGLGDTAMYLCATSPGQGWEQYFGPGTRLTVT.

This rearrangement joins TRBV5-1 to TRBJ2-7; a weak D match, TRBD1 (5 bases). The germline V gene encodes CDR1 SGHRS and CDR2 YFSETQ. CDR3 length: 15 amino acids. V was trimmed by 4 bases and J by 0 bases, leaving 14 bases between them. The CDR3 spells CASSRLTVSSYEQYF. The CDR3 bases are TGCGCCAGCAGCCGGCTGACAGTGAGCTCCTACGAGCAGTACTTC.

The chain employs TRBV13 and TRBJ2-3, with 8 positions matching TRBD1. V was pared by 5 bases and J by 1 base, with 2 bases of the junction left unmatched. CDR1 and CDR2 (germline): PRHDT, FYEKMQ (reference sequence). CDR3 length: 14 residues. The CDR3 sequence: CASSPQGGTDTQYF. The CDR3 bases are TGTGCCAGCAGCCCACAGGGGGGCACAGATACGCAGTATTTT. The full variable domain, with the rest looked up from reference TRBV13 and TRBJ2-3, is AAGVIQSPRHLIKEKRETATLKCYPIPRHDTVYWYQQGPGQDPQFLISFYEKMQSDKGSIPDRFSAQQFSDYHSELNMSSLELGDSALYFCASSPQGGTDTQYFGPGTRLTVL.

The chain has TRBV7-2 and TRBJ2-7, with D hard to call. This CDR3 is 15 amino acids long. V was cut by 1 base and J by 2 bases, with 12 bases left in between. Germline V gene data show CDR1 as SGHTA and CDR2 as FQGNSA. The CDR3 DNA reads TGTGCCAGCAGCTTAGGCGGAAGTAGGACCTACGAGCAGTACTTC. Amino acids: CASSLGGSRTYEQYF.

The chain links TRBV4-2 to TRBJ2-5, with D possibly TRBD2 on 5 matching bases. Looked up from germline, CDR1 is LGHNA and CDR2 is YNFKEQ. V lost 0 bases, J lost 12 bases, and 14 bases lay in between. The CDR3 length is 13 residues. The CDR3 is CASSQDLGLHEYF. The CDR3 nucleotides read TGTGCCAGCAGCCAAGATTTAGGACTCCATGAGTACTTC.

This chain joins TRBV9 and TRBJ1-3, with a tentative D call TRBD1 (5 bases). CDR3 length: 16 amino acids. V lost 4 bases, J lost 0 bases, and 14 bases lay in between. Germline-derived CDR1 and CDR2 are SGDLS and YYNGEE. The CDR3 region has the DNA TGTGCCAGCAGCACGGACACTTCTTTCTCTGGAAACACCATATATTTT. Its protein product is CASSTDTSFSGNTIYF.

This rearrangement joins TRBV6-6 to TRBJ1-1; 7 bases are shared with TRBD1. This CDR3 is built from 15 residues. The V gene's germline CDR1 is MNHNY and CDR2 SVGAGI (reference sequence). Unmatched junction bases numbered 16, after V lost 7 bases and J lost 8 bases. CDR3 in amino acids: CASTNPRGGGIEAFF. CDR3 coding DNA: TGTGCCAGCACTAACCCCCGCGGAGGGGGCATCGAAGCTTTCTTT.

The CDR3 is CAWSTGGNQPQHF. Here the CDR3 DNA reads TGTGCCTGGAGTACAGGAGGCAATCAGCCCCAGCATTTT. The rearrangement links TRBV30 to TRBJ1-5, with D maybe TRBD1 (5 bases). CDR1 and CDR2 from the germline V gene are GTSNPN and SVGIG (reference sequence). This CDR3 spans 13 amino acids. Trimming took 2 bases from V and 2 from J, leaving 7 bases between them.

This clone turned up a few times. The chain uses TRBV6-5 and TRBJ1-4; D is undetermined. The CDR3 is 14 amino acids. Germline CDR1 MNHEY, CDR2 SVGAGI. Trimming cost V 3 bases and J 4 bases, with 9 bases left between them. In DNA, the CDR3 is TGTGCCAGCAGTTATCGAGGGAGTAATGAAAAACTGTTTTTT. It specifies CASSYRGSNEKLFF.